Below, one TCR beta chain is given with its context. Its antigen remains unknown. The sample belongs to a study of blood T cells in healthy people across ages. The study's findings and limits: CMV status of donors was unknown, possibly confounding expanded clonotype changes. Diversity figures derived from one million T cells were judged to underestimate the true value. Per million T cells, TCR beta diversity dropped about linearly as age rose.

Samples each had at least 5 micrograms of total RNA extracted. Germline V gene data show CDR1 as MGHRA and CDR2 as YSYEKL. V lost 4 bases, J lost 4 bases, and 20 bases lay in between. This CDR3 region has 17 residues. PCR was performed a second time for about 7 to 12 cycles using a sample-barcoded 5' primer and a J-beta primer mix. TCRdb redid the calling of the 5' RACE reads with MiXCR, one entry per CDR3 protein. The profile shows roughly 1.9 million distinct CDR3 sequences, approximately 39% of them singletons. This TCR was sampled from a human donor in good health. What was sequenced was blood. This chain connects TRBV4-1 to TRBJ2-1; possible D gene TRBD2, 6 bases. This CDR3 reads CASSPNRASGEYNEQFF. The CDR3 nucleotides are TGCGCCAGCAGCCCGAACCGGGCCTCGGGGGAGTACAATGAGCAGTTCTTC.